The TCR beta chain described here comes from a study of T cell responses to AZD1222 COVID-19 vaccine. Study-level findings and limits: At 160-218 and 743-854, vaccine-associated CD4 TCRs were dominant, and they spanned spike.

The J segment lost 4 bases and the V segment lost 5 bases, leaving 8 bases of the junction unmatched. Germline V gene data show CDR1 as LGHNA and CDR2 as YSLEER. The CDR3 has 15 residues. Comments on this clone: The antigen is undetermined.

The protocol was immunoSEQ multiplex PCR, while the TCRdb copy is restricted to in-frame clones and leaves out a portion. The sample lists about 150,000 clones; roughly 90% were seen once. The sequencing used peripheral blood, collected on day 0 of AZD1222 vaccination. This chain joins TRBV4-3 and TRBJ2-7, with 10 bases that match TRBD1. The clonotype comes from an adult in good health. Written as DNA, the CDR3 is TGCGCCAGCAGCAACCGGGACAGGGGAGGATACGAGCAGTACTTC. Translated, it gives CASSNRDRGGYEQYF.